This T cell receptor beta chain is drawn from a study of graft-versus-host responses after intestinal transplantation. Study background: Recipients had transplants, and these were multivisceral, liver-intestinal, or isolated intestinal. Every transplant recipient was induced with anti-thymocyte globulin, then maintained on tacrolimus and steroids for two to three years. Study-level points and caveats: GvH clones occurred in recipient marrow; some first appeared in ileum or blood.

V shed 4 bases, J shed 7 bases, and the junction held 7 bases outside the gene matches. The CDR3 extends over 13 amino acids. Germline V gives CDR1 SGHDT, CDR2 YYEEEE. The method was immunoSEQ multiplex PCR; TCRdb's version includes in-frame clones alone and lacks a portion of them. The sample contains fewer than 150,000 clones, 90% to 95% of which appear only once. A note on this clone: Its antigen is not identified.

The sequence derives from a human donor who received an intestinal transplant. The sample in question was unstimulated CD4+ T cells sorted from spleen or lymph node cells, obtained before intestinal transplant. The V gene is TRBV5-6, the J gene TRBJ1-2, with 7 positions matching TRBD1. CDR3 DNA: TGTGCCAGCAGCCCAACAGGGGTTCGTGGCTACACCTTC. It translates to CASSPTGVRGYTF.